This T cell receptor (beta chain) was obtained from a study of shared clonotypes between healthy human individuals. Here immunoSEQ multiplex PCR was the method, and the copy in TCRdb shows in-frame clones only, minus some. Here the sample spans 450,000 to 600,000 clones, approximately 79% being singletons. The CDR3 totals 16 residues. After removal of 2 bases from V and 6 bases from J, the junction contained 12 bases not matched to a gene. The germline V gene encodes CDR1 LNHNV and CDR2 YYDKDF (reference sequence). The V and J genes are TRBV15 and TRBJ1-1, with 7 bases that match TRBD1. The TCR comes from a woman aged 40 to 50 in good health. Some clones in this sample may be carry-over from other donors' samples. The specimen sequenced was PBMCs. The CDR3 sequence: CATSRFSGQVAPEAFF. CDR3 nucleotide sequence: TGTGCCACCAGCAGATTTTCTGGACAGGTTGCACCTGAAGCTTTCTTT.